This TCR beta chain was found in a study of T cells after yellow fever vaccination (dated by TCRdb to the late 2010s). Turning to the overall study: The SMART-Seq v4 Ultra Low Input RNA kit was used to prepare libraries from fractions with low cell numbers. Bulk TCR alpha and beta repertoires were sequenced longitudinally to track T-cell clones before and after primary and booster YFV17D yellow fever vaccination. The cohort comprised two healthy male donors, one aged 18 to 29 and one aged 30 to 40 years. Blood was collected at multiple timepoints before and after primary and secondary immunization, and bulk PBMC replicates and cell subsets were isolated.

The intended sense of this specimen's treatment or condition label: live attenuated yellow fever vaccine strain. PBMCs were isolated from peripheral blood using a standard Ficoll-Paque protocol. CD4 and CD8 T-cell fractions were isolated with Dynabeads CD4 and CD8 positive selection kits. RNA was extracted with TriZol from bulk PBMCs, CD4 and CD8 fractions, and dextramer-positive and dextramer-negative fractions. The investigation overall reported the following: Most clones expanded after primary vaccination (about 95% of CD4 and about 85% of CD8) were re-detected after the booster, suggesting that broad memory maintenance occurred. Computational filtering was required because FACS-sorted repertoires could contain abundant contaminating clonotypes from the bulk population. Because the study included only a couple of donors, the extent to which the findings can be generalized is limited. Compared with the primary T-cell response, the secondary T-cell response was weaker but faster, peaking on day 5 rather than day 15. A small fraction of clonotypes appeared in both the CD4 and CD8 compartments, likely as a result of convergent recombination.

Synthesis of TCR cDNA relied on 5'RACE template switching, a step that introduced a universal primer site along with unique molecular identifiers. cDNA synthesis was primed from both the TCR alpha and TCR beta constant segments. Two PCR steps were used to amplify libraries, with sample barcodes and sequencing adapters being added in the second step. Sequencing of libraries was performed on Illumina HiSeq 2500 (2x100 bp) or NovaSeq (2x150 bp). The authors processed their data as follows. Demultiplexing of reads and collapsing into UMI consensus sequences were performed with MIGEC, and V(D)J alignment was carried out with MiXCR. Clonotypes responding to the vaccine were identified with edgeR on replicate PBMC samples, with the criteria of FDR below 0.01 and a log2 fold change above 5 up to day 15. Bulk clonotypes were assigned CD4 or CD8 identity according to which sequenced CD4 or CD8 repertoire held them at higher abundance. TCRdb ran its own pipeline on the public reads, namely fastp trimming at Q25 and MiXCR clone calling, and kept in-frame beta chains. Every distinct CDR3 protein forms one entry, paired with its most common genes and DNA. The V and J calls reflect TCRdb's pipeline rather than the authors' work. The sample table shows around 140,000 distinct CDR3 sequences, and around 7.7% are seen once. The ten biggest clones cover 0.73% of the sample.

The table lists this clonotype with many counts. This clone's antigen is unknown. Base qualities are not recorded, but no much larger clone differs from it by a single base. The CDR3 covers 14 residues, taking in both the cysteine and the phenylalanine. CDR3 DNA is the only sequence kept; it has 42 bases, read in frame from the first base. CDR1 and CDR2 were assigned from the germline V gene as SNHLY and FYNNEI. V is clipped by 6 bases and J by 5 bases, and the sequence between their germline boundaries is 16 bases long. Sample: CD4+ T cells sorted from PBMCs, taken 5 days after the yellow fever booster vaccination. This receptor chain uses TRBV2 and TRBJ1-1; TRBD1 is a possible D gene, resting on 6 matching bases. The sequence derives from a man younger than 45 who received the YFV17D yellow fever vaccine. The DNA reads TGTGCCAGCAGCTCAGGGGATCCCAGTACTGAAGCTTTCTTT. It translates to CASSSGDPSTEAFF.